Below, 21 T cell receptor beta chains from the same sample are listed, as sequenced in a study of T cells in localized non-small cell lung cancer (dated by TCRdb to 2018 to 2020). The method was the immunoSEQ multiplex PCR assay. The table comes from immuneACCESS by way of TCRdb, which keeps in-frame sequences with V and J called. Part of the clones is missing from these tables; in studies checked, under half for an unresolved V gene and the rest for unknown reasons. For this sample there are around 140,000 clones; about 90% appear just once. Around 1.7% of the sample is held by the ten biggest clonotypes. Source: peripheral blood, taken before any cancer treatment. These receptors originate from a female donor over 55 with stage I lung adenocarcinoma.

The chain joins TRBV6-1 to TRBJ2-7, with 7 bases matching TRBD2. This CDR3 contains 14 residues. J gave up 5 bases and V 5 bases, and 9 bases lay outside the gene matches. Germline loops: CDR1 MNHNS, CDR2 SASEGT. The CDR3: CASSLREYANEQYF. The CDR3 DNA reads TGTGCCAGCAGTTTGCGGGAGTATGCCAACGAGCAGTACTTC.

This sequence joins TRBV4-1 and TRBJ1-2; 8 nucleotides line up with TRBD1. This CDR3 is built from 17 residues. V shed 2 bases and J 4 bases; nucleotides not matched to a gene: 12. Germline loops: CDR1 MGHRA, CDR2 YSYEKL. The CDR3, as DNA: TGCGCCAGCAGCCAAACCTTTCGGACAGGGATTACCTATGGCTACACCTTC. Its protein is CASSQTFRTGITYGYTF.

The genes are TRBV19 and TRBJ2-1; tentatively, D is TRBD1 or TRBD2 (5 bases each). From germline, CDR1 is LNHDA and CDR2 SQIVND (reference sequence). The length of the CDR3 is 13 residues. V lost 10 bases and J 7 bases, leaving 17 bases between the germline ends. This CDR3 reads CATRGEGVNEQFF. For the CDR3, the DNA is TGTGCCACCAGAGGGGAAGGGGTTAATGAGCAGTTCTTC.

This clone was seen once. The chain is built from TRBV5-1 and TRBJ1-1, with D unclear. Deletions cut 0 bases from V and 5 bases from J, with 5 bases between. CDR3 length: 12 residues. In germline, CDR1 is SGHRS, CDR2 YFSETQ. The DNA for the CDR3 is TGCGCCAGCAGCTTGGACATAACTGAAGCTTTCTTT. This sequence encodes CASSLDITEAFF. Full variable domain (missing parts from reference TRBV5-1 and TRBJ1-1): KAGVTQTPRYLIKTRGQQVTLSCSPISGHRSVSWYQQTPGQGLQFLFEYFSETQRNKGNFPGRFSGRQFSNSRSEMNVSTLELGDSALYLCASSLDITEAFFGQGTRLTVV.

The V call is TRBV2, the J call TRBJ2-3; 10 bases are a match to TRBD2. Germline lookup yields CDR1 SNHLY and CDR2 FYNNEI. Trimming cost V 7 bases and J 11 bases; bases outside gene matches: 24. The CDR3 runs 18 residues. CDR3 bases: TGTGCCAGCACCTCTGAGCGGGAGGGCCGTCTAAGAGGGGGGGGGCAGTATTTT. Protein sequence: CASTSEREGRLRGGGQYF.

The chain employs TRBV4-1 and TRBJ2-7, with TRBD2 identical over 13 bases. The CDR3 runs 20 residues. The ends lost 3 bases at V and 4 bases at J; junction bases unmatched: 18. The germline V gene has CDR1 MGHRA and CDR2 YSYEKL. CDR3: CASSHFPGQPGLAGLYEQYF. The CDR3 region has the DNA TGCGCCAGCAGCCACTTTCCGGGACAACCGGGACTAGCGGGGCTGTACGAGCAGTACTTC.

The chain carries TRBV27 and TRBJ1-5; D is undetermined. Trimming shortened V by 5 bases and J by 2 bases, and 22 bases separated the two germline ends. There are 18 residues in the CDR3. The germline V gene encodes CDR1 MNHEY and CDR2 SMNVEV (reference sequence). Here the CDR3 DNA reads TGTGCCAGCAGTCCCTTAACACGATCCCCATCGGGCAATCAGCCCCAGCATTTT. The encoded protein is CASSPLTRSPSGNQPQHF.

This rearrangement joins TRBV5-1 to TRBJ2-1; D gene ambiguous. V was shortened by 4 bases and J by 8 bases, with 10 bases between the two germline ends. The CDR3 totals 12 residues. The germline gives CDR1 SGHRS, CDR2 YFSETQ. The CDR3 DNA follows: TGCGCCAGCAGCCGGACCGGCCATGAGCAGTTCTTC. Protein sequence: CASSRTGHEQFF.

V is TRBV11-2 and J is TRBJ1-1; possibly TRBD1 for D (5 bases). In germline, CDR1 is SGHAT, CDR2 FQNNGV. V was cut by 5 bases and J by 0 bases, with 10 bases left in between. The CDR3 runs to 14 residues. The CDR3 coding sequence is TGTGCCAGCAGCGACCAGGGAATGAACACTGAAGCTTTCTTT. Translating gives CASSDQGMNTEAFF.

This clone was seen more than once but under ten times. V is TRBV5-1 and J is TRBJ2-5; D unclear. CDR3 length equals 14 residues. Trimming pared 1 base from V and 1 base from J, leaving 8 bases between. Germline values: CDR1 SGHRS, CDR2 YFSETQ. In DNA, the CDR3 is TGCGCCAGCAGCTTGTCGAACGTCCAAGAGACCCAGTACTTC. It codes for CASSLSNVQETQYF.

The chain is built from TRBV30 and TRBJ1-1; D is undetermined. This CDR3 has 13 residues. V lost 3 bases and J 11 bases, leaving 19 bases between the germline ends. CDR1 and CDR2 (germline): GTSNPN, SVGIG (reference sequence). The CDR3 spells CAWSPGAVRDAFF. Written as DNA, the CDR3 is TGTGCCTGGAGCCCGGGCGCCGTTAGAGACGCTTTCTTT.

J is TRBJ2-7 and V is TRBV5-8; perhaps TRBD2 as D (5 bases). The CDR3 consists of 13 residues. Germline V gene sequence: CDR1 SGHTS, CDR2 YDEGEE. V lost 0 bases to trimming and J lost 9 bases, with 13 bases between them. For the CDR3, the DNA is TGTGCCAGCAGCTTGGTAGCCGGGATCGTGCAGTACTTC. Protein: CASSLVAGIVQYF.

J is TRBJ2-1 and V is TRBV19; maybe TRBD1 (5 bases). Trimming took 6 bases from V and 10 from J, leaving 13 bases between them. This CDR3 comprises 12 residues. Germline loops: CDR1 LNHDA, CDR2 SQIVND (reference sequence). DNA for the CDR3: TGTGCCAGTAGCACAGGATATGGCGAGCAGTTCTTC. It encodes CASSTGYGEQFF.

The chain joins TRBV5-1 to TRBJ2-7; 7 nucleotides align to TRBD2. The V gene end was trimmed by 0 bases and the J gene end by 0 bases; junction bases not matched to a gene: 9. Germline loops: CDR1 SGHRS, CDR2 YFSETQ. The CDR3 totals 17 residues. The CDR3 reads CASSLVAGVLSSYEQYF. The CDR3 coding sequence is TGCGCCAGCAGCTTGGTTGCGGGAGTCCTCAGCTCCTACGAGCAGTACTTC.

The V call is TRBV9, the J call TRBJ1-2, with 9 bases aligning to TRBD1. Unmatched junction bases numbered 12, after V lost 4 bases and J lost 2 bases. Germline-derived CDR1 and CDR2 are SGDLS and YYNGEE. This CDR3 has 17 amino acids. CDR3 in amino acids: CASSTPQRTGVNYGYTF. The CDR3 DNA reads TGTGCCAGCAGCACCCCTCAACGGACAGGGGTAAACTATGGCTACACCTTC.

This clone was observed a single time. CDR3 DNA: TGCGCCAGCCGGGAAAGGGTAGCAACTAATGAAAAACTGTTTTTT. Translated: CASRERVATNEKLFF. The chain carries TRBV5-1 and TRBJ1-4; D remains unclear. V shed 7 bases and J shed 0 bases, with 13 bases lying between them. Germline loops: CDR1 SGHRS, CDR2 YFSETQ. This CDR3 comprises 15 residues.

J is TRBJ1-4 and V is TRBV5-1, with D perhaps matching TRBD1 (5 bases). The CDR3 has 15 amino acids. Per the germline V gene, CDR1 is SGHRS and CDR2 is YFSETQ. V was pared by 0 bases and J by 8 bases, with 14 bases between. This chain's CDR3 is CASSLDGTGGEKLFF. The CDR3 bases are TGCGCCAGCAGCTTGGATGGCACAGGAGGGGAAAAACTGTTTTTT.

CDR3 amino acids: CASSLRRRTMNTEAFF. In DNA form, the CDR3 reads TGTGCCAGCAGTTTACGCAGGAGGACCATGAACACTGAAGCTTTCTTT. The chain carries TRBV28 and TRBJ1-1; D is unclear. Trimming took 2 bases from V and 0 from J, leaving 13 bases between them. Germline-derived CDR1 and CDR2 are MDHEN and SYDVKM. The CDR3 extends over 16 amino acids.

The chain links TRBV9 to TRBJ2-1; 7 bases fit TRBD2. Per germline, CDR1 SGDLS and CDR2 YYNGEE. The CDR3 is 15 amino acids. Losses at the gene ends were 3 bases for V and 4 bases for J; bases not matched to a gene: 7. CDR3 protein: CASSGGLVQYNEQFF. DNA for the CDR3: TGTGCCAGCAGCGGAGGACTAGTTCAATACAATGAGCAGTTCTTC.

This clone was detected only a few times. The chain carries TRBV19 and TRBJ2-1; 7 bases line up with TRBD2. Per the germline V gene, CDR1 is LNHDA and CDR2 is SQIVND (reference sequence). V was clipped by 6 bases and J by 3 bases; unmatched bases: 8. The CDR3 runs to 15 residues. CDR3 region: CASSWGGIGYNEQFF. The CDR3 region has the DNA TGTGCCAGTAGCTGGGGGGGAATAGGCTACAATGAGCAGTTCTTC.

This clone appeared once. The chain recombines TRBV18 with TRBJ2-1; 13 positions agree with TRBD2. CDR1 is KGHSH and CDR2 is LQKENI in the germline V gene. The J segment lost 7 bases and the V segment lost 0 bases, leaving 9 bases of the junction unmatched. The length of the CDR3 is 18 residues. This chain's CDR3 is CASSPPGLAGVGRNEQFF. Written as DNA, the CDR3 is TGTGCCAGCTCACCACCAGGACTAGCGGGAGTGGGAAGGAATGAGCAGTTCTTC.